This TCR beta chain comes out of a study of T cells in Graves' hyperthyroidism and ophthalmopathy. Regions amplified from RNA transcripts were the TCR beta CDR3 regions. Initially, a first-round RT-PCR of the TCR CDR3 employed the HTBI primer set. A single record per CDR3 protein comes from TCRdb applying MiXCR to the multiplex PCR reads. This sample has hundreds of thousands of distinct CDR3 sequences, with around 15% found just once. This clonotype was observed a handful of times. This CDR3 is 17 amino acids long. Germline CDR1 and CDR2: SGHTA and FQGNSA. The V and J ends lost 5 bases and 3 bases, in that order; junction bases with no gene match: 8.

This receptor was taken from a woman between 18 and 29 years old with Graves' hyperthyroidism. Specimen: blood. This chain joins TRBV7-2 and TRBJ2-2; TRBD2 aligns across 11 bases. In nucleotides, the CDR3 is TGTGCCAGCAGCCCGGAACTAGCGGGAGCGTACACCGGGGAGCTGTTTTTT. It specifies CASSPELAGAYTGELFF.